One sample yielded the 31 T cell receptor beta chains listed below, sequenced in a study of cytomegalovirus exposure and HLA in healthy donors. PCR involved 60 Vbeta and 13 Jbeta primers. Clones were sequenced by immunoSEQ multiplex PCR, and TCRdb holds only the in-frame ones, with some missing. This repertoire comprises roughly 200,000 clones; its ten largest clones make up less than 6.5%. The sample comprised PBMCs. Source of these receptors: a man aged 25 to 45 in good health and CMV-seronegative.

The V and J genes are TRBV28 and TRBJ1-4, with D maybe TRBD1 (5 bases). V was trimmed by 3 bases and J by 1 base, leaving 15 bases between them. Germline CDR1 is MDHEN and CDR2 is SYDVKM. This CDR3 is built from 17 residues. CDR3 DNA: TGTGCCAGCAGTTTGGCAGGGCAGGTTGGAACTAATGAAAAACTGTTTTTT. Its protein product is CASSLAGQVGTNEKLFF.

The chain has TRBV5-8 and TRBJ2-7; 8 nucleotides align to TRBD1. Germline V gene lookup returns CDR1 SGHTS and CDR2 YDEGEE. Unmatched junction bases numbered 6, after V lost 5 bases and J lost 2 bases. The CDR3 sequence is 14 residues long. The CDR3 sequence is CASSHGQGAYEQYF. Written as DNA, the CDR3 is TGTGCCAGCAGTCACGGACAGGGCGCCTACGAGCAGTACTTC.

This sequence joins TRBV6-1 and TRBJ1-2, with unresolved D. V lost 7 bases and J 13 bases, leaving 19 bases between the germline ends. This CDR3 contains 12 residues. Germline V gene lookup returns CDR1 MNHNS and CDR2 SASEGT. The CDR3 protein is CASTWQPRESTF. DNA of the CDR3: TGTGCCAGCACTTGGCAGCCCCGGGAAAGCACCTTC.

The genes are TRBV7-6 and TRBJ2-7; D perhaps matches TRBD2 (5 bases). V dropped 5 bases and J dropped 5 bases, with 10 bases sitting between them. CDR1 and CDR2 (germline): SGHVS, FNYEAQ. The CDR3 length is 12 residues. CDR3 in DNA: TGTGCCAGCAGCCCCGGACTCGACGAGCAGTACTTC. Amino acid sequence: CASSPGLDEQYF.

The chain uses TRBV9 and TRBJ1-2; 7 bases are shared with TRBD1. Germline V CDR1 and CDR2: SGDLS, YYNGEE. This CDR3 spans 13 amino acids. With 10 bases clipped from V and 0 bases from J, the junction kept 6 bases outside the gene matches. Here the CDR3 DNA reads TGTGCCTCAGGACAGGTCTCTAACTATGGCTACACCTTC. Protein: CASGQVSNYGYTF.

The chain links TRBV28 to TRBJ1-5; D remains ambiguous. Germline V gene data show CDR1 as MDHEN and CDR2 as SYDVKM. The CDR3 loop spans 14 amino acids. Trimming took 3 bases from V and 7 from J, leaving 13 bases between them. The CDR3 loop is CASSLTGEGQPQHF. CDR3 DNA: TGTGCCAGCAGTTTGACCGGGGAGGGACAGCCCCAGCATTTT.

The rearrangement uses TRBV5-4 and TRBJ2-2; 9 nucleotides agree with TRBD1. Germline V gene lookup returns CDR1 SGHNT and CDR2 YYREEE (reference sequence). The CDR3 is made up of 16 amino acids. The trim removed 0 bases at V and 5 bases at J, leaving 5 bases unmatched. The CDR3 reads CASSLGGTGLTGELFF. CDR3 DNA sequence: TGTGCCAGCAGCTTGGGAGGGACAGGGTTAACCGGGGAGCTGTTTTTT.

The CDR3 DNA reads TGTGCCTGGAGTGTAGGGAGGCTGCCGGGTTGGCCCGGGGAGCTGTTTTTT. Translating it yields CAWSVGRLPGWPGELFF. The chain links TRBV30 to TRBJ2-2; D is perhaps TRBD2 (6 bases). The CDR3 extends over 17 amino acids. Trimming removed 0 bases from V and 6 bases from J, with 20 bases in between. The germline CDR1 and CDR2 sequences are GTSNPN and SVGIG (reference sequence).

DNA of the CDR3: TGTGCCAGCAGTTTAAGAACAGGGGCTGCAGGAAACACCATATATTTT. This sequence encodes CASSLRTGAAGNTIYF. The chain couples TRBV6-6 to TRBJ1-3; 7 bases agree with TRBD1. Germline trimming cut 4 bases from V and 4 bases from J; bases unmatched to any gene: 10. The CDR3 runs to 16 residues. CDR1 and CDR2 from the germline V gene are MNHNY and SVGAGI (reference sequence).

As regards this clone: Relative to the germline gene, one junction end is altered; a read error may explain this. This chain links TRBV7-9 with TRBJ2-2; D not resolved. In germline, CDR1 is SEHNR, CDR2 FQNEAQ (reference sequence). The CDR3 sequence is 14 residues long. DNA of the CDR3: TGTGCCAACAGCCTACGGTTAAACACCGGGGAGCTGTTTTTT. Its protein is CANSLRLNTGELFF. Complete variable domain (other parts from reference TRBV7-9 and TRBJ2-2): DTGVSQNPRHKITKRGQNVTFRCDPISEHNRLYWYRQTLGQGPEFLTYFQNEAQLEKSRLLSDRFSAERPKGSFSTLEIQRTEQGDSAMYLCANSLRLNTGELFFGEGSRLTVL.

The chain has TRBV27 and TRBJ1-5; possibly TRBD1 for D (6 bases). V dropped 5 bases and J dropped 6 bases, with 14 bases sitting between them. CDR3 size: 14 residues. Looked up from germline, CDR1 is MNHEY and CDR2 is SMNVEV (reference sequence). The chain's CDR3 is CASSLQGRGQPQHF. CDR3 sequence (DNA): TGTGCCAGCAGTCTACAGGGAAGGGGTCAGCCCCAGCATTTT.

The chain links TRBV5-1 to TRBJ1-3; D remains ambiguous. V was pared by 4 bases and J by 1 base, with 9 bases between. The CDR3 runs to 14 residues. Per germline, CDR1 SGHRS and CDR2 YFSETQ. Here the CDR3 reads CASSPERSGNTIYF. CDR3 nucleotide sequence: TGCGCCAGCAGCCCAGAGAGGTCTGGAAACACCATATATTTT.

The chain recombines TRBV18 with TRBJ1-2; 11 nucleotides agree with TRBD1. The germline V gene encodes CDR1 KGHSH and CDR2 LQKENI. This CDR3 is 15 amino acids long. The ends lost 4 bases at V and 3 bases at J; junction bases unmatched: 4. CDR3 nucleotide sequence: TGTGCCAGCTCACACGGACAGGGGGCGGACTATGGCTACACCTTC. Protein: CASSHGQGADYGYTF. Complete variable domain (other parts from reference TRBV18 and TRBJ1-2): NAGVMQNPRHLVRRRGQEARLRCSPMKGHSHVYWYRQLPEEGLKFMVYLQKENIIDESGMPKERFSAEFPKEGPSILRIQQVVRGDSAAYFCASSHGQGADYGYTFGSGTRLTVV.

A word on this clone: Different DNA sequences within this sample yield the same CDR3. The CDR3 region has the DNA TGCGCCAGCAGCCTACCCCCCGCCGGGACTAGCGCCCTGGAGCAGTACTTC. Its protein is CASSLPPAGTSALEQYF. The rearrangement joins TRBV4-1 to TRBJ2-7; 10 bases fit TRBD2. Looked up from germline, CDR1 is MGHRA and CDR2 is YSYEKL. The CDR3 covers 17 residues. V shed 4 bases and J 7 bases; nucleotides not matched to a gene: 16.

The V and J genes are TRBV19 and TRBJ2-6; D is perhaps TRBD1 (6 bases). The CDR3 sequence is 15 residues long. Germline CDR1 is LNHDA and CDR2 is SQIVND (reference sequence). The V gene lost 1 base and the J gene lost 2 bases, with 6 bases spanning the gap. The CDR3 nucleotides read TGTGCCAGTAGTATAGCAGGGGCTGGGGCCAACGTCCTGACTTTC. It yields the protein CASSIAGAGANVLTF.

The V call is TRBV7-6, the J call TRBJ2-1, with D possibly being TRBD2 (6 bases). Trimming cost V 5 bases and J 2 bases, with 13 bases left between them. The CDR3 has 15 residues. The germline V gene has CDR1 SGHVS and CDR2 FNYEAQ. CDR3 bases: TGTGCCAGCAGCCCCCTTCGGACTACCTACAATGAGCAGTTCTTC. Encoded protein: CASSPLRTTYNEQFF. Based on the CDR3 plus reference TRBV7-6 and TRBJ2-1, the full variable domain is GAGVSQSPRYKVTKRGQDVALRCDPISGHVSLYWYRQALGQGPEFLTYFNYEAQQDKSGLPNDRFSAERPEGSISTLTIQRTEQRDSAMYRCASSPLRTTYNEQFFGPGTRLTVL.

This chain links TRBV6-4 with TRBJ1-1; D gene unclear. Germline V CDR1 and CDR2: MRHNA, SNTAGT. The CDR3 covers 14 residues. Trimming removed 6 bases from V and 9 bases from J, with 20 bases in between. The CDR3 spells CASRVVPEGGKAFF. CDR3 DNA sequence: TGTGCCAGCAGGGTGGTCCCGGAGGGTGGAAAAGCTTTCTTT.

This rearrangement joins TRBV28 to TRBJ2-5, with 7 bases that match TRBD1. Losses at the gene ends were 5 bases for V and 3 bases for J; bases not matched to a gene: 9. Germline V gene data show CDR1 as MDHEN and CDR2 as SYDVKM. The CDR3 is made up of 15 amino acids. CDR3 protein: CASSPPDRMEETQYF. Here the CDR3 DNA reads TGTGCCAGCAGTCCTCCGGACAGGATGGAAGAGACCCAGTACTTC.

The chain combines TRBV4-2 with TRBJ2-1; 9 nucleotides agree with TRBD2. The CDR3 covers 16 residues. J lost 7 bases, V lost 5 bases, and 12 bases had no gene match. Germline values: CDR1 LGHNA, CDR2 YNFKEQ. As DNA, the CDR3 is TGTGCCAGCAGCGTCCAAGTGGGGACTAGCATTAATGAGCAGTTCTTC. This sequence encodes CASSVQVGTSINEQFF.

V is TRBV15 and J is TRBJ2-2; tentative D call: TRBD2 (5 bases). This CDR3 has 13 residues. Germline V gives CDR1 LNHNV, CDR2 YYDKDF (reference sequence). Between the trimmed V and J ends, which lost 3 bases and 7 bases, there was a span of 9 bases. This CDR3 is CATSRGRDGELFF. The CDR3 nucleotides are TGTGCCACCAGCAGGGGTCGGGACGGGGAGCTGTTTTTT.

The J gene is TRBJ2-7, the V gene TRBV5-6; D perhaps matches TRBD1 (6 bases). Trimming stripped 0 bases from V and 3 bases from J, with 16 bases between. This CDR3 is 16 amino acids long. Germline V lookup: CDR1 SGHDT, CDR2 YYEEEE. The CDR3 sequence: CASSLGAGVIGYEQYF. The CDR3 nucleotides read TGTGCCAGCAGCTTGGGGGCAGGGGTGATTGGCTACGAGCAGTACTTC. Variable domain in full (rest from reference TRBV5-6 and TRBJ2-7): DAGVTQSPTHLIKTRGQQVTLRCSPKSGHDTVSWYQQALGQGPQFIFQYYEEEERQRGNFPDRFSGHQFPNYSSELNVNALLLGDSALYLCASSLGAGVIGYEQYFGPGTRLTVT.

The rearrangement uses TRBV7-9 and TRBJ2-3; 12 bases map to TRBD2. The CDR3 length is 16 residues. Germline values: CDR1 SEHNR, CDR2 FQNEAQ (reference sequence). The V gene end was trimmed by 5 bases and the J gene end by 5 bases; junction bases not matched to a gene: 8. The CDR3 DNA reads TGTGCCAGCAGCGCGTCTAGCGGGGGGGCGAAAGATACGCAGTATTTT. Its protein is CASSASSGGAKDTQYF.

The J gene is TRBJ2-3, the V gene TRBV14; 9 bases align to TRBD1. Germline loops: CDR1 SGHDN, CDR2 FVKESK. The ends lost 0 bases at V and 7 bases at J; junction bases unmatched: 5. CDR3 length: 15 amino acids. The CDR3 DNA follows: TGTGCCAGCAGCCAAGAAACAGGGGGCGCAAATACGCAGTATTTT. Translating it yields CASSQETGGANTQYF.

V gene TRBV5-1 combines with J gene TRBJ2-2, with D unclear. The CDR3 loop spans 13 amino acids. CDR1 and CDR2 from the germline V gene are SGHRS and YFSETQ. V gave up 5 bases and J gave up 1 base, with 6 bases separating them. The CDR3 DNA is TGCGCCAGCAGACCAGGGAACACCGGGGAGCTGTTTTTT. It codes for CASRPGNTGELFF.

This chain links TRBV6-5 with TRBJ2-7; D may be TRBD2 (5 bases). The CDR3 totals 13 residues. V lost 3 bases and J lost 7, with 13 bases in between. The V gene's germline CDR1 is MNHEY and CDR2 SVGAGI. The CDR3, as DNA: TGTGCCAGCAGTTATTCCACTAGATCGGAGCAGTACTTC. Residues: CASSYSTRSEQYF.

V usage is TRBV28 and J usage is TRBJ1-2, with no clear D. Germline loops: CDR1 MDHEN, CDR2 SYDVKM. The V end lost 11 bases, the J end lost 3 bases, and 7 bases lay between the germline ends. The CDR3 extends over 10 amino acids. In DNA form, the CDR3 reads TGTGCCGCGGCCGACTATGGCTACACCTTC. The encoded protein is CAAADYGYTF.

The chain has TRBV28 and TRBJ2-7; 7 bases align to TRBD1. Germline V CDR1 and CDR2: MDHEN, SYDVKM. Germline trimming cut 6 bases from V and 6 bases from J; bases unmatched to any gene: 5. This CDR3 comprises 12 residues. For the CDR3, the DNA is TGTGCCAGCAGGACAGGGTTTCGCGAGCAGTACTTC. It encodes CASRTGFREQYF.

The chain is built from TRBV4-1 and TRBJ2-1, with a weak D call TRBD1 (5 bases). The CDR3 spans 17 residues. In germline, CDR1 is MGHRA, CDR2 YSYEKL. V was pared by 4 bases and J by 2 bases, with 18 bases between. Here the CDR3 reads CASSLGLGQGTYNEQFF. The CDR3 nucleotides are TGCGCCAGCAGCCTCGGGTTGGGGCAGGGCACCTACAATGAGCAGTTCTTC.

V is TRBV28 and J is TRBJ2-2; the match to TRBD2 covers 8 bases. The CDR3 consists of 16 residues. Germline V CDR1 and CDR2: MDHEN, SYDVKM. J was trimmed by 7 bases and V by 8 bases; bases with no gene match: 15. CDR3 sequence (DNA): TGTGCCAGCCTACTATCTTTAGCGGGATTAGGCGGGGAGCTGTTTTTT. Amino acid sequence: CASLLSLAGLGGELFF.

DNA of the CDR3: TGTGCCAGCAGCTCCCTTTGGGCCGAAAAACTGTTTTTT. It codes for CASSSLWAEKLFF. The J gene is TRBJ1-4, the V gene TRBV11-2; D is unclear. The CDR3 is made up of 13 amino acids. Germline CDR1 is SGHAT and CDR2 is FQNNGV. Trimming took off 4 bases at V and 8 bases at J, with 11 bases between the two ends.

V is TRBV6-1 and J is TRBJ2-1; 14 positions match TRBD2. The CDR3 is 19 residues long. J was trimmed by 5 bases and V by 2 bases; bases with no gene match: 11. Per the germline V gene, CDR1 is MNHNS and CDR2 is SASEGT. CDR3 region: CASSERAGTSGSLNNEQFF. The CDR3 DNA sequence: TGTGCCAGCAGTGAAAGGGCTGGGACTAGCGGGAGCCTAAACAATGAGCAGTTCTTC.